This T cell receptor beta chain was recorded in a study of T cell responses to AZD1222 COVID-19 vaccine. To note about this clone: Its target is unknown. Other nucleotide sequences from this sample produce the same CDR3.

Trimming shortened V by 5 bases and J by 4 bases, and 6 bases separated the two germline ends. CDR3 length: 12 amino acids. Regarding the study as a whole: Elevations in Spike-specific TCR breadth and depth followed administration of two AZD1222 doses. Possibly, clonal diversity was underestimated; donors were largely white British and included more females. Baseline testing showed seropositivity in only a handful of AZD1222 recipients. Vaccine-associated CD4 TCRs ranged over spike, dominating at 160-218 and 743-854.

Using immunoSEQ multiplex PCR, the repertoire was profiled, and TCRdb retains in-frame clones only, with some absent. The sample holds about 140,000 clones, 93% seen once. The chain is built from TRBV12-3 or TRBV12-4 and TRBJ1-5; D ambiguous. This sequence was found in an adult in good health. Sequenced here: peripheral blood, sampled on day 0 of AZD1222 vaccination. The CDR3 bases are TGTGCCAGCAGTCCCTCTAATCAGCCCCAGCATTTT. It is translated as CASSPSNQPQHF.